The present T cell receptor (beta chain) was sequenced within a study of blood T cells in healthy people across ages. The use of a sample-barcoded 5' primer and a J-beta primer mix characterized a second PCR of about 7 to 12 cycles. In TCRdb, the 5' RACE reads were re-called with MiXCR into one record per CDR3 protein. The table shows 780,000 or so distinct CDR3 sequences, with around 50% occurring only once. V shed 0 bases and J shed 8 bases, with 10 bases lying between them. Per germline, CDR1 LGHNA and CDR2 YNFKEQ. This CDR3 region has 13 residues. This sequence was found in a man in his forties or fifties in good health. This sequence joins TRBV4-2 and TRBJ1-2; D ambiguous. The sequenced material came from blood. This CDR3 is CASSQDLRGGYTF. Written as DNA, the CDR3 is TGTGCCAGCAGCCAAGATCTACGCGGCGGCTACACCTTC.